The clone carrying this T cell receptor beta chain was seen a handful of times. Its target is not known. Amplified TCR beta CDR3 regions came from RNA transcripts. During a first-round RT-PCR of the TCR CDR3, the HTBI primer set was used. TCRdb used MiXCR to reprocess the multiplex PCR reads, holding one entry per CDR3 protein. Of a few hundred thousand distinct CDR3 sequences listed, under 20% were seen once; the top ten hold roughly 18%. This sample is drawn from a study of T cells in Graves' hyperthyroidism and ophthalmopathy. General observations from the study: Within blood appeared most thyroid clonotypes that had expanded above 0.001.

CDR3 length equals 15 residues. J gave up 7 bases and V 4 bases, and 8 bases lay outside the gene matches. Looked up from germline, CDR1 is SGHRS and CDR2 is YFSETQ. The sequenced sample was blood. The rearrangement joins TRBV5-1 to TRBJ1-4; TRBD1 matches at 9 bases. This sequence was found in a woman aged 18-29 years with Graves' ophthalmopathy. The CDR3 sequence: CASSPPGTGSEKLFF. CDR3 DNA sequence: TGCGCCAGCAGCCCGCCCGGGACAGGGAGTGAAAAACTGTTTTTT.